Listed here are 10 T cell receptor beta chains from one sample, sequenced in a study of blood T cell repertoires in COVID-19. Only in-frame clones appear in the TCRdb table, and some are missing; sequencing was by immunoSEQ multiplex PCR. Altogether around 55,000 clones are present, about nine tenths being singletons, with the ten largest covering about 6.2%. Source material: peripheral blood. The receptors here all came from a man aged 40-55 years with acute or convalescent COVID-19.

V gene TRBV30 combines with J gene TRBJ2-7, with D maybe TRBD1 (6 bases). Germline loops: CDR1 GTSNPN, CDR2 SVGIG (reference sequence). With 3 bases removed from V and 5 bases from J, the gap between germline ends came to 8 bases. This CDR3 region has 11 residues. CDR3 sequence: CAWRYRDEQYF. The CDR3 bases are TGTGCCTGGAGGTACAGGGACGAGCAGTACTTC.

The chain links TRBV24-1 to TRBJ2-5; a weak D match, TRBD2 (5 bases). The CDR3 consists of 13 residues. V was trimmed by 5 bases and J by 5 bases, leaving 11 bases between them. Germline-derived CDR1 and CDR2 are KGHDR and SFDVKD. CDR3 region: CATSVPGSETQYF. CDR3 bases: TGTGCCACCAGTGTACCGGGGTCGGAGACCCAGTACTTC.

The chain is built from TRBV7-3 and TRBJ2-7, with unresolved D. This CDR3 contains 12 residues. CDR1 and CDR2 from the germline V gene are SGHTA and FQGTGA. V was clipped by 4 bases and J by 4 bases, with 8 bases between them. The CDR3 DNA follows: TGTGCCAGCAGCTCCACCGGGTACGAGCAGTACTTC. This codes for CASSSTGYEQYF.

V and J are TRBV29-1 and TRBJ2-7; perhaps TRBD1 as D (5 bases). V was clipped by 4 bases and J by 4 bases, with 20 bases between them. The CDR3 contains 15 residues. Germline CDR1 reads SQVTM; CDR2 reads ANQGSEA. In DNA, the CDR3 is TGCAGCGTTGCCCAGGGTCAGGGCTACAGTTACGAGCAGTACTTC. Translating it yields CSVAQGQGYSYEQYF.

V is TRBV24-1 and J is TRBJ2-2, with no clear D. V was clipped by 0 bases and J by 4 bases, with 5 bases between them. This CDR3 is built from 14 residues. Germline V CDR1 and CDR2: KGHDR, SFDVKD. CDR3 region: CATSDLSSTGELFF. CDR3 coding DNA: TGTGCCACCAGTGATTTGTCTAGCACCGGGGAGCTGTTTTTT.

This clone was recorded a few times. This chain uses TRBV7-2 with TRBJ1-1; D is undetermined. V lost 0 bases and J 1 base, leaving 9 bases between the germline ends. Germline CDR1 and CDR2: SGHTA and FQGNSA. This CDR3 spans 15 amino acids. CDR3 sequence reads: CASSLAPVPNTEAFF. The CDR3 DNA reads as TGTGCCAGCAGCTTAGCCCCGGTTCCGAACACTGAAGCTTTCTTT.

About this clone itself: At one end, the junction sequence differs from germline, possibly due to a read error. The chain recombines TRBV5-1 with TRBJ2-7, with TRBD1 as a possible D gene (6 bases). From germline, CDR1 is SGHRS and CDR2 YFSETQ. The CDR3 covers 15 residues. The CDR3 loop is CASTLDRMSSYEQYF. The CDR3 nucleotides are TGCGCCAGCACCTTGGACAGAATGAGCTCCTACGAGCAGTACTTC.

V usage is TRBV10-2 and J usage is TRBJ2-1; 10 bases are shared with TRBD2. The CDR3 contains 16 residues. Germline assignment: CDR1 WSHSY and CDR2 SAAADI. The V gene end was trimmed by 0 bases and the J gene end by 6 bases; junction bases not matched to a gene: 5. The CDR3 is CASSESMGLASNEQFF. CDR3 in DNA: TGCGCCAGCAGTGAGTCGATGGGACTAGCGAGCAATGAGCAGTTCTTC.

This clone appeared a few times. The CDR3 bases are TGTGCCAGCAGTGATTCCTTGGAGAGATCTGGAAACACCATATATTTT. This encodes CASSDSLERSGNTIYF. The chain links TRBV25-1 to TRBJ1-3; no clear D gene. Trimming took off 3 bases at V and 1 base at J, with 13 bases between the two ends. The CDR3 runs 16 residues. The germline V gene encodes CDR1 MGHDK and CDR2 SYGVNS.

The chain is built from TRBV7-2 and TRBJ1-1; D call uncertain. V was cut by 3 bases and J by 6 bases, with 8 bases left in between. Germline V gives CDR1 SGHTA, CDR2 FQGNSA. The CDR3 contains 12 residues. The CDR3, as DNA: TGTGCCAGCAGCTTTGGGCGCGCTGAAGCTTTCTTT. Translation gives CASSFGRAEAFF. The full variable domain, its missing parts supplied by reference TRBV7-2 and TRBJ1-1, is GAGVSQSPSNKVTEKGKDVELRCDPISGHTALYWYRQSLGQGLEFLIYFQGNSAPDKSGLPSDRFSAERTGGSVSTLTIQRTQQEDSAVYLCASSFGRAEAFFGQGTRLTVV.